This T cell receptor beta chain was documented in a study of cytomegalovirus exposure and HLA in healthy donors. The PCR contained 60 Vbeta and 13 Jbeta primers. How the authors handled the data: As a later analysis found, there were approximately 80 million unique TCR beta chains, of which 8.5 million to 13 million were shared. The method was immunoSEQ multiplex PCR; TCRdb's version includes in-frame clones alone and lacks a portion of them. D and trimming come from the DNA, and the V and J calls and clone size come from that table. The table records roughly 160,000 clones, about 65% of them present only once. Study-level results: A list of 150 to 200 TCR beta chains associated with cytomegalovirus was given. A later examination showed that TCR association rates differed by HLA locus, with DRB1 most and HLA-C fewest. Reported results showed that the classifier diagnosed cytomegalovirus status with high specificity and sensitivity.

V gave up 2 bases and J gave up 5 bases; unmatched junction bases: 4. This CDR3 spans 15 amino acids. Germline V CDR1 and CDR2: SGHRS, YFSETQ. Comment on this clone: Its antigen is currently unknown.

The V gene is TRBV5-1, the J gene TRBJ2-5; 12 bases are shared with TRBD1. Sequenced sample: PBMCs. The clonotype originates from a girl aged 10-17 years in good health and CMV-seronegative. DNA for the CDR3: TGCGCCAGCAGCTTAGGGGACAGGGGGCCCGAGACCCAGTACTTC. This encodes CASSLGDRGPETQYF.